This TCR beta chain is from a study of CD8+ T cells in alopecia areata. At the level of the study: Treated patients took oral tofacitinib at 5 to 10 mg twice daily. Treatment with tofacitinib (6 to 18 months) was followed by 6 months off drug.

Trimming took off 3 bases at V and 4 bases at J, with 7 bases between the two ends. CDR1 and CDR2 (germline): SGHTA, FQGNSA. The CDR3 consists of 14 residues. From alopecia areata patients, lesional scalp punch biopsies and peripheral blood were collected. From PBMCs, CD4+ and CD8+ T cells were sorted. cDNA prepared by RNA extraction and subsequent reverse transcription served as the template for sequencing. Generated by immunoSEQ multiplex PCR, the TCRdb table keeps only in-frame clones and is missing some. Of about 97,000 clones listed, about 40% are singletons. The chain has TRBV7-2 and TRBJ2-6, with D uncertain. Sequenced input: CD4+ T cells sorted from blood. The receptor was derived from a human donor with alopecia areata. The CDR3 DNA reads TGTGCCAGCAGCTTTTTAGGAGGGGCCAACGTCCTGACTTTC. Encoded protein: CASSFLGGANVLTF.